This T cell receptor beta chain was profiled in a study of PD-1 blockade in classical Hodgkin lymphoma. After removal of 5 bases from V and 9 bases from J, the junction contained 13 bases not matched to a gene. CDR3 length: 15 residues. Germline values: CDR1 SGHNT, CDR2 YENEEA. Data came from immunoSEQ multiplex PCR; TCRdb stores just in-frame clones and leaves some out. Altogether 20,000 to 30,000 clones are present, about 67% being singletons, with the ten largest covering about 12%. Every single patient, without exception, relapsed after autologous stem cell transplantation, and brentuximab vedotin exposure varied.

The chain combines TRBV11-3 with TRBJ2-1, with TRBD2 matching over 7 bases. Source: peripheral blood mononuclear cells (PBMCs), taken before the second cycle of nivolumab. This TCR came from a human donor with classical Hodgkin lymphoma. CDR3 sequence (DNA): TGTGCCAGCAGCCCACGTTCTAGCGGAGGGGCTGAGCAGTTCTTC. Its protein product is CASSPRSSGGAEQFF.